Below are 29 T cell receptor beta chains sequenced from a single sample in a study of regulatory T cells in long-lasting Graves disease. Through Arm-PCR of CDR3 regions and iRepertoire HTBI primers, TCR beta libraries were built. Each CDR3 protein is one row after TCRdb ran MiXCR on the multiplex PCR reads. Found here are 700,000 or so distinct CDR3 sequences, about 30% of them singletons; the top ten hold roughly 46%. Time point denoted: persistent/refractory GD, antithyroid drugs over 5 years with positive TRAb. The TCR library used RNA extracted from PBMCs. This specimen was peripheral blood mononuclear cells (PBMCs), taken when the disease was refractory, from a patient treated with antithyroid drugs. The receptors stem from a female donor with Graves disease.

The DNA for the CDR3 is TGCGCCAGCAGCTTGGGATCCTACAGGGATATGGGTAATTCACCCCTCCACTTT. Translation: CASSLGSYRDMGNSPLHF. The chain links TRBV5-1 to TRBJ1-6; D may be TRBD1 (6 bases). CDR3 length: 18 amino acids. CDR1 is SGHRS, CDR2 YFSETQ, per germline. Trimming stripped 0 bases from V and 6 bases from J, with 19 bases between.

The J gene is TRBJ1-1, the V gene TRBV4-2; D might be TRBD1 (5 bases). CDR3 length: 15 residues. CDR1 is LGHNA, CDR2 YNFKEQ, per germline. The V end was cut by 1 base, the J end by 5 bases, with 14 bases between. CDR3 DNA: TGTGCCAGCAGCCAAGTGGGGTACGGGGGGACTGAAGCTTTCTTT. This translates into CASSQVGYGGTEAFF.

This chain connects TRBV12-3 or TRBV12-4 to TRBJ1-4; perhaps TRBD1 as D (6 bases). The CDR3 sequence is 15 residues long. The ends were cut back, 7 bases at V and 5 bases at J, with 17 bases in the middle. The CDR3 sequence is CASTESGTLNEKLFF. The CDR3 region has the DNA TGTGCCAGCACCGAATCCGGGACATTGAATGAAAAACTGTTTTTT.

This chain joins TRBV11-2 and TRBJ1-1; D call uncertain. Trimming took off 5 bases at V and 8 bases at J, with 12 bases between the two ends. Per the germline V gene, CDR1 is SGHAT and CDR2 is FQNNGV. The CDR3 is 12 residues long. The CDR3 protein is CASSTLGSEAFF. DNA for the CDR3: TGTGCCAGCAGCACTCTTGGGTCGGAAGCTTTCTTT.

This clonotype was counted ten times or more. A read error may account for a junction end that differs from germline. This chain joins TRBV29-1 and TRBJ1-5; 7 bases align to TRBD1. The CDR3 has 13 amino acids. The germline CDR1 and CDR2 sequences are SQVTM and ANQGSEA. In DNA form, the CDR3 reads TGCAGCGTAGAAGACAGGGAGGGTCAGCCCCAGCATTTT. Protein: CSVEDREGQPQHF.

J is TRBJ1-2 and V is TRBV28; TRBD1 might be the D (6 bases). Germline-derived CDR1 and CDR2 are MDHEN and SYDVKM. This CDR3 has 12 residues. Trimming stripped 8 bases from V and 7 bases from J, with 14 bases between. The CDR3, as DNA: TGTGCCAGCCGCTCACAGGGAGTTGGCTACACCTTC. Its protein product is CASRSQGVGYTF.

In its sample, this clonotype was seen many times. The chain is built from TRBV6-1 and TRBJ2-5, with TRBD2 as a possible D gene (7 bases). Trimming cost V 0 bases and J 5 bases, with 16 bases left between them. The CDR3 totals 16 residues. Germline CDR1 is MNHNS and CDR2 is SASEGT. The CDR3 here is CASSEAGGPFRETQYF. The CDR3 DNA sequence: TGTGCCAGCAGTGAAGCGGGGGGGCCGTTCAGGGAGACCCAGTACTTC.

The chain links TRBV27 to TRBJ1-5, with D possibly TRBD1 on 5 matching bases. V was cut by 3 bases and J by 6 bases, with 12 bases left in between. Germline CDR1 reads MNHEY; CDR2 reads SMNVEV (reference sequence). The CDR3 is 14 residues long. The CDR3: CASSLAGLLQPQHF. CDR3 bases: TGTGCCAGCAGTTTGGCAGGGCTCCTTCAGCCCCAGCATTTT.

This clonotype occurred many times. Its ends do not fully match the called genes, so a read error is possible. This rearrangement joins TRBV2 to TRBJ2-7, with D possibly being TRBD1 (6 bases). The CDR3 has 14 residues. CDR1 is SNHLY and CDR2 is FYNNEI in the germline V gene. The chain's CDR3 is CASSEDRSSYEQYF. For the CDR3, the DNA is TGTGCCAGCAGCGAAGACAGGAGCTCCTACGAGCAGTACTTC.

The rearrangement uses TRBV7-9 and TRBJ1-4; D call uncertain. Looked up from germline, CDR1 is SEHNR and CDR2 is FQNEAQ (reference sequence). CDR3 length: 16 amino acids. V lost 4 bases and J 4 bases, leaving 16 bases between the germline ends. The CDR3 sequence: CASSSYDVRINEKLFF. The DNA of the CDR3 is TGTGCCAGCAGCTCCTACGATGTCCGCATTAATGAAAAACTGTTTTTT.

The sample holds a few counts of this clonotype. The gene calls are TRBV5-1 and TRBJ2-7; 7 positions match TRBD2. The CDR3 loop spans 16 amino acids. The germline gives CDR1 SGHRS, CDR2 YFSETQ. Trimming removed 4 bases from V and 0 bases from J; junction bases left unmatched: 10. CDR3: CASSPLGGRDSYEQYF. For the CDR3, the DNA is TGCGCCAGCAGCCCCCTAGGCGGGAGAGACTCCTACGAGCAGTACTTC.

In its sample, this clonotype was seen many times. The CDR3 bases are TGTGCCAGCAGCTTAACCCTAGAGGCCGGGGAGCTGTTTTTT. Encoded protein: CASSLTLEAGELFF. This chain uses TRBV7-7 with TRBJ2-2, with unresolved D. Trimming took off 2 bases at V and 6 bases at J, with 10 bases between the two ends. Germline loops: CDR1 SSHAT, CDR2 FNYEAQ (reference sequence). CDR3 length equals 14 residues. The variable domain in full, completed from reference TRBV7-7 and TRBJ2-2, reads GAGVSQSPRYKVTKRGQDVTLRCDPISSHATLYWYQQALGQGPEFLTYFNYEAQPDKSGLPSDRFSAERPEGSISTLTIQRTEQRDSAMYRCASSLTLEAGELFFGEGSRLTVL.

The chain carries TRBV9 and TRBJ1-6, with TRBD1 identical over 9 bases. Trimming at V came to 4 bases and at J to 7 bases, leaving 9 bases not matched to a gene. Germline V CDR1 and CDR2: SGDLS, YYNGEE. This CDR3 is built from 16 residues. CDR3: CASSFGTGSSNSPLHF. CDR3 bases: TGTGCCAGCAGCTTCGGGACAGGGTCCTCCAATTCACCCCTCCACTTT. Combining the CDR3 with reference TRBV9 and TRBJ1-6 gives the whole variable domain DSGVTQTPKHLITATGQRVTLRCSPRSGDLSVYWYQQSLDQGLQFLIQYYNGEERAKGNILERFSAQQFPDLHSELNLSSLELGDSALYFCASSFGTGSSNSPLHFGNGTRLTVT.

In its sample, this clonotype was seen many times. The chain combines TRBV20-1 with TRBJ1-1; no firm D call. CDR3 size: 11 residues. Germline CDR1 reads DFQATT; CDR2 reads SNEGSKA (reference sequence). The V gene lost 0 bases and the J gene lost 4 bases, with 3 bases spanning the gap. In DNA form, the CDR3 reads TGCAGTGCTAGAGAGGGCACTGAAGCTTTCTTT. Protein product: CSAREGTEAFF.

This clonotype was counted only a few times. This chain uses TRBV24-1 with TRBJ2-5; D unclear. Trimming left V 4 bases short and J 1 base short, with 6 bases between. The CDR3 length is 13 residues. In germline, CDR1 is KGHDR, CDR2 SFDVKD. CDR3 amino acids: CATSDTAQETQYF. The CDR3 nucleotides are TGTGCCACCAGTGACACAGCCCAAGAGACCCAGTACTTC.

This chain joins TRBV20-1 and TRBJ2-1; 12 bases map to TRBD2. The germline V gene has CDR1 DFQATT and CDR2 SNEGSKA (reference sequence). This CDR3 is built from 14 residues. V was pared by 3 bases and J by 7 bases, with 4 bases of the junction left unmatched. CDR3 sequence reads: CSARTSGRGNEQFF. The CDR3 DNA sequence: TGCAGTGCTAGGACTAGCGGGAGAGGTAATGAGCAGTTCTTC.

The rearrangement uses TRBV6-1 and TRBJ2-4; 10 positions match TRBD1. J was trimmed by 0 bases and V by 5 bases; bases with no gene match: 7. This CDR3 comprises 17 residues. Per germline, CDR1 MNHNS and CDR2 SASEGT. The DNA for the CDR3 is TGTGCCAGCAGTCCCGGGACAGGGGAACTAGCCAAAAACATTCAGTACTTC. This encodes CASSPGTGELAKNIQYF.

V and J are TRBV12-3 or TRBV12-4 and TRBJ1-1; TRBD1 agrees at 8 bases. The CDR3 length is 14 residues. V dropped 5 bases and J dropped 3; count of bases not matched to a gene: 5. CDR3 in DNA: TGTGCCAGCAGTCCAAGACAGGGGCACACTGAAGCTTTCTTT. This codes for CASSPRQGHTEAFF.

The chain joins TRBV20-1 to TRBJ2-5, with a weak D call TRBD1 (5 bases). The CDR3 covers 12 residues. Germline V lookup: CDR1 DFQATT, CDR2 SNEGSKA (reference sequence). Trimming pared 6 bases from V and 2 bases from J, leaving 10 bases between. The CDR3 region has the DNA TGCAGTGCAAGGACACATCAAGAGACCCAGTACTTC. It is translated as CSARTHQETQYF.

This clonotype was recorded a few times. The chain links TRBV6-5 to TRBJ2-5; D not resolved. With 2 bases removed from V and 2 bases from J, the gap between germline ends came to 12 bases. The germline V gene encodes CDR1 MNHEY and CDR2 SVGAGI. This CDR3 comprises 15 residues. CDR3 sequence reads: CASSYVWRGQETQYF. The CDR3 DNA is TGTGCCAGCAGTTACGTCTGGCGTGGACAAGAGACCCAGTACTTC.

This clonotype was counted at least ten times. This chain links TRBV28 with TRBJ1-5; 8 nucleotides agree with TRBD1. Germline V lookup: CDR1 MDHEN, CDR2 SYDVKM. The V segment lost 8 bases and the J segment 2 bases; nucleotides outside the gene matches: 20. The length of the CDR3 is 19 residues. The CDR3 nucleotides read TGTGCCAGCGGATTTACAGGACAGGGTTGGGTAGGAGGCAATCAGCCCCAGCATTTT. Encoded protein: CASGFTGQGWVGGNQPQHF.

The chain combines TRBV20-1 with TRBJ2-5; 10 nucleotides align to TRBD2. The V and J ends lost 6 bases and 3 bases, in that order; junction bases with no gene match: 4. Germline CDR1 DFQATT, CDR2 SNEGSKA (reference sequence). The length of the CDR3 is 13 residues. In DNA, the CDR3 is TGCAGTGCCAGGGGACTAGCGAAAGAGACCCAGTACTTC. Residues: CSARGLAKETQYF.

This clonotype was seen only a few times. The genes are TRBV29-1 and TRBJ2-7; D is uncertain. This CDR3 has 10 amino acids. CDR1 SQVTM and CDR2 ANQGSEA come from the germline V gene. Deletions cut 7 bases from V and 8 bases from J, with 12 bases between. The CDR3 DNA follows: TGCAGCGCCCAGGACCAGCAGCAGTACTTC. Translation gives CSAQDQQQYF.

This clonotype was found many times. The chain employs TRBV11-2 and TRBJ2-7; 11 positions agree with TRBD1. Germline CDR1 and CDR2: SGHAT and FQNNGV. The V segment lost 10 bases and the J segment 4 bases; nucleotides outside the gene matches: 6. The CDR3 length is 13 residues. CDR3 DNA: TGTGCCACTCGGACAGGGGGCTCTTACGAGCAGTACTTC. The encoded protein is CATRTGGSYEQYF. Full variable domain (missing parts from reference TRBV11-2 and TRBJ2-7): EAGVAQSPRYKIIEKRQSVAFWCNPISGHATLYWYQQILGQGPKLLIQFQNNGVVDDSQLPKDRFSAERLKGVDSTLKIQPAKLEDSAVYLCATRTGGSYEQYFGPGTRLTVT.

The table lists this clonotype with a few counts. The J gene is TRBJ2-7, the V gene TRBV2; 12 bases fit TRBD1. J lost 3 bases, V lost 5 bases, and 8 bases had no gene match. CDR1 is SNHLY and CDR2 is FYNNEI in the germline V gene. The CDR3 is made up of 16 amino acids. The CDR3 sequence: CASSPGTGGFNYEQYF. DNA for the CDR3: TGTGCCAGCAGTCCCGGGACAGGGGGCTTTAACTACGAGCAGTACTTC.

This clonotype occurred many times. The V call is TRBV28, the J call TRBJ2-7; TRBD1 matches at 9 bases. V was pared by 4 bases and J by 7 bases, with 14 bases of the junction left unmatched. This CDR3 comprises 16 residues. Germline assignment: CDR1 MDHEN and CDR2 SYDVKM. DNA of the CDR3: TGTGCCAGCAGTTCAGCCCCGGGACAGGGTTTGGGGGAGCAGTACTTC. This sequence encodes CASSSAPGQGLGEQYF.

The V gene is TRBV15, the J gene TRBJ1-1; TRBD1 matches 9 bases. The V and J ends lost 2 bases and 4 bases, in that order; junction bases with no gene match: 8. CDR1 and CDR2 from the germline V gene are LNHNV and YYDKDF (reference sequence). CDR3 size: 16 residues. DNA of the CDR3: TGTGCCACCAGCAGAAGGGCCGGGACAGGGTCCACTGAAGCTTTCTTT. It yields the protein CATSRRAGTGSTEAFF. The full variable domain, completed using reference TRBV15 and TRBJ1-1, is DAMVIQNPRYQVTQFGKPVTLSCSQTLNHNVMYWYQQKSSQAPKLLFHYYDKDFNNEADTPDNFQSRRPNTSFCFLDIRSPGLGDTAMYLCATSRRAGTGSTEAFFGQGTRLTVV.

This clonotype was observed at least ten times. At one end the junction does not follow the germline gene, possibly because of a read error. This rearrangement joins TRBV5-1 to TRBJ1-1; D is ambiguous. CDR3 length: 14 amino acids. Germline-derived CDR1 and CDR2 are SGHRS and YFSETQ. The DNA for the CDR3 is TGTGCCAGCAGCCGGACGGGAACGAACACTGAAGCTTTCTTT. It codes for CASSRTGTNTEAFF.

This clonotype came up a few times. This chain connects TRBV3-1 to TRBJ2-1; 9 bases match TRBD2. V gave up 1 base and J gave up 4 bases; unmatched junction bases: 8. Per the germline V gene, CDR1 is LGHDT and CDR2 is YNNKEL (reference sequence). The CDR3 is 17 amino acids. For the CDR3, the DNA is TGTGCCAGCAGCCAAGGGTCTCCGGGACTAGCTTACAATGAGCAGTTCTTC. Protein product: CASSQGSPGLAYNEQFF.